The clone carrying this TCR beta chain was picked up many times. The antigen is undetermined. The data originate from a study of T cell repertoires in cytomegalovirus infection. On the study more broadly: A matching HLA type, together with CMV infection, was signaled by public TCR beta signatures. General study results and limits: Dominating the ex vivo response were HLA-C-restricted CMV-specific TCR beta clonotypes. There were carriers of CMV plus the relevant HLA, and cumulative public TCR beta family frequency identified them.

TCRdb reprocessed the reads via MiXCR and lists one record per CDR3 protein. This repertoire shows hundreds of thousands of distinct CDR3 sequences, about 30% found once; its top ten account for over 10%. In germline, CDR1 is MNHEY, CDR2 SVGEGT. The CDR3 totals 14 residues. Trimming removed 8 bases at V and 9 bases at J, with 23 bases between. The rearrangement joins TRBV6-2 or TRBV6-3 to TRBJ2-7; possible D gene TRBD1, 6 bases. The sequence was collected from a human donor in good health (CMV status not recorded). Some clones in this sample may be carry-over from other donors' samples. Sequencing used cultured CD8+ T cells from PBMCs, obtained from culture after CMV antigen stimulation. The CDR3 sequence is CASLSATGSHRQYF. The CDR3, as DNA: TGTGCCAGCCTATCGGCGACAGGATCGCATAGGCAGTACTTC.